This T cell receptor (beta chain) emerged from a study of blood T cell repertoires in COVID-19. This clone was counted a single time. Germline-derived CDR1 and CDR2 are MDHEN and SYDVKM. Trimming removed 4 bases from V and 0 bases from J, with 31 bases in between. CDR3 length equals 21 residues. Authors' data handling: Reference gene primer amplification gave nucleated cell count estimates. Assay: immunoSEQ multiplex PCR; the TCRdb copy retains only in-frame clones and omits some. Clone size and the V and J calls come from that table; the DNA yielded D and trimming. Of about 150,000 clones detected, around 82% appear once; the ten largest clones hold 8% to 11%.

This receptor was obtained from a woman of 80 years or more with active or convalescent COVID-19. Specimen: peripheral blood. The chain recombines TRBV28 with TRBJ2-7, with a weak D call TRBD2 (6 bases). The CDR3 sequence is CASSWAGYSISSTSSSYEQYF. The CDR3 region has the DNA TGTGCCAGCAGTTGGGCGGGATACTCGATTTCTAGCACCTCGAGCTCCTACGAGCAGTACTTC. Drawing the rest from reference TRBV28 and TRBJ2-7, the complete variable domain is DVKVTQSSRYLVKRTGEKVFLECVQDMDHENMFWYRQDPGLGLRLIYFSYDVKMKEKGDIPEGYSVSREKKERFSLILESASTNQTSMYLCASSWAGYSISSTSSSYEQYFGPGTRLTVT.